The rows below give T cell receptor beta chains drawn from one sample of a study of T cell responses to AZD1222 COVID-19 vaccine. Sequencing was performed with immunoSEQ multiplex PCR; in TCRdb, only in-frame clones are kept and a portion is missing. Of more than 100,000 clones in the sample, over 80% were seen once. Specimen: peripheral blood, collected on day 0 of AZD1222 vaccination. The receptor source for this set is an adult in good health. Both conserved end residues are part of each CDR3. Some rows mark clone size as missing; the rest say once, few, many or name a class of expanded clone.

clone_size	v_call	j_call	cdr3_aa
NA	TRBV4-3	TRBJ2-5	CASSQGLTAQETQYF
NA	TRBV4-3	TRBJ1-3	CASTSNRDPGNTIYF
NA	TRBV30	TRBJ1-1	CAWKLGAGTEAFF
NA	TRBV12-5	TRBJ1-1	CASGFSTGTNTEAFF
NA	TRBV29-1	TRBJ2-2	CSGSTSAGELFF
NA	TRBV2	TRBJ2-7	CASTEGSMYEQYF
NA	TRBV14	TRBJ2-5	CASSQEEETQYF
NA	TRBV4-3	TRBJ2-2	CASSPRGSGELFF
once	TRBV6-5	TRBJ1-3	CASSPRGVSGNTIYF
NA	TRBV19	TRBJ1-3	CASKLRVDGNTIYF
NA	TRBV19	TRBJ2-5	CASSILERQETQYF
NA	TRBV7-6	TRBJ1-5	CASSLEIGGQQPQHF
NA	TRBV5-8	TRBJ1-6	CASSLTGATFSYNSPLHF
NA	TRBV3-1/TRBV3-2	TRBJ2-3	CASSQVGRGAADTQYF
NA	TRBV15	TRBJ2-7	CATSKRQGTYEQYF
NA	TRBV2	TRBJ2-3	CASSVSDTQYF
once	TRBV5-1	TRBJ1-2	CASSSDVRWANYGYTF
NA	TRBV5-6	TRBJ1-5	CASSFSNQPQHF
NA	TRBV19	TRBJ1-2	CASSPKGEKGNYGYTF
NA	TRBV5-6	TRBJ2-7	CASSLGQGPYEQYF
NA	TRBV5-1	TRBJ2-7	CASSRGLAVSSYEQYF
NA	TRBV20-1	TRBJ1-2	CSASGDSYTF
NA	TRBV28	TRBJ2-3	CASSLDRVADTQYF
NA	TRBV11-2	TRBJ1-1	CASSLGVIVGEQQPEAFF
NA	TRBV5-1	TRBJ1-2	CASSLEGGRNYGYTF
NA	TRBV2	TRBJ1-6	CASSEGQLNSPLHF
few	TRBV6-5	TRBJ1-2	CASSYSPNYGYTF
NA	TRBV28	TRBJ1-2	CASFAGTGRNGYTF
NA	TRBV5-4	TRBJ2-7	CASSVGTTLYEQYF
NA	TRBV4-1	TRBJ2-7	CASSQEYGQEAYEQYF
NA	TRBV7-6	TRBJ1-2	CASSSYSSIFANYGYTF
NA	TRBV5-4	TRBJ1-3	CASSSPKLATIYF
NA	TRBV7-2	TRBJ2-7	CASSFAGVTYEQYF
NA	TRBV19	TRBJ1-1	CASSAQGLTNTEAFF
NA	TRBV27	TRBJ1-2	CASSSRAGYGYTF
medium-sized	TRBV28	TRBJ1-6	CASKRSSYNSPLHF
NA	TRBV11-3	TRBJ2-3	CASSLTGAQTDTQYF
NA	TRBV28	TRBJ2-7	CASSFLTSGAYEQYF
NA	TRBV9	TRBJ2-5	CASSVERVGGTQYF
NA	TRBV24-1	TRBJ2-7	CATSDPGGSYEQYF
NA	TRBV2	TRBJ1-5	CASSVNRAIRTDFQPQHF
NA	TRBV5-1	TRBJ1-2	CASSPPGYDGYTF
NA	TRBV4-3	TRBJ2-1	CASSHGLAGNNEQFF
NA	TRBV6-6	TRBJ1-2	CASSYSGGKDNYGYTF
NA	TRBV28	TRBJ1-3	CASSSDISGNTIYF